This T cell receptor beta chain was documented in a study of early T cells in non-severe SARS-CoV-2 infection. Whole-study context: It was bulk RNA from unsorted whole blood that was sequenced, and the chains were unpaired. Study results and caveats: Matching results from VDJdb favored anti-spike CD8 responses, leaving private and CD4 specificities undetected.

This CDR3 comprises 14 residues. Germline values: CDR1 SGHTA, CDR2 FQGTGA. V was shortened by 8 bases and J by 0 bases, with 13 bases between the two germline ends. There are many counts of this clonotype. Its cognate antigen is unknown. Individual cDNA molecules each received unique molecular identifiers attached to them. MiXCR, applied by TCRdb to the 5' RACE reads, yields one record per CDR3 protein. The sample holds tens of thousands of distinct CDR3 sequences; around 6.1% are singletons and the top ten take around 20%. Sequenced here: whole blood, sampled at baseline. V is TRBV7-3 and J is TRBJ2-5; D remains ambiguous. This clonotype was sampled from an adult who was a healthcare worker with PCR-confirmed SARS-CoV-2 infection or an uninfected control (not recorded which). The CDR3 loop is CASRDRHHQETQYF. The CDR3 region has the DNA TGTGCCAGCCGAGACCGACATCACCAAGAGACCCAGTACTTC. Combining the CDR3 with reference TRBV7-3 and TRBJ2-5 gives the whole variable domain GAGVSQTPSNKVTEKGKYVELRCDPISGHTALYWYRQSLGQGPEFLIYFQGTGAADDSGLPNDRFFAVRPEGSVSTLKIQRTERGDSAVYLCASRDRHHQETQYFGPGTRLLVL.